This T cell receptor (beta chain) is from a study of blood T cell repertoires in COVID-19. Clones were sequenced by immunoSEQ multiplex PCR, and TCRdb holds only the in-frame ones, with some missing. The profile covers about 430,000 clones, with around nine tenths appearing a single time and around 1.5% taken by the ten largest. The germline CDR1 and CDR2 sequences are SGHNT and YYREEE (reference sequence). The germline V and J ends were trimmed by 4 bases and 13 bases, with 12 bases remaining between them. The CDR3 length is 11 residues. This clone was found once. This rearrangement joins TRBV5-4 to TRBJ2-1, with D maybe TRBD2 (6 bases). This TCR came from a woman between 18 and 29 years old who had been exposed to COVID-19. The sample taken for sequencing was PBMCs or T cells enriched from blood (not recorded which). The CDR3 coding sequence is TGTGCCAGCAGCCCCGGGACTTCCCAGTTCTTC. Translated: CASSPGTSQFF.